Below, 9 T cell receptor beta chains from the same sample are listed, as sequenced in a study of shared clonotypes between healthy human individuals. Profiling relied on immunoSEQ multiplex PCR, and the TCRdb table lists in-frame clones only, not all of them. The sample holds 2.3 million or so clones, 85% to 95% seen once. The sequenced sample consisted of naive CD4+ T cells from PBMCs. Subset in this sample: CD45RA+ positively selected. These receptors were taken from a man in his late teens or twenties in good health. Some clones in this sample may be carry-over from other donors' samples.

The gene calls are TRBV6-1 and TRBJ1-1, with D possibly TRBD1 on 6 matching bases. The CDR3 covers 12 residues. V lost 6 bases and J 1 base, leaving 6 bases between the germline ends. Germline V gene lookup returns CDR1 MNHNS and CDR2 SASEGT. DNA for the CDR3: TGTGCCAGCAGGGACAGGAACACTGAAGCTTTCTTT. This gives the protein CASRDRNTEAFF.

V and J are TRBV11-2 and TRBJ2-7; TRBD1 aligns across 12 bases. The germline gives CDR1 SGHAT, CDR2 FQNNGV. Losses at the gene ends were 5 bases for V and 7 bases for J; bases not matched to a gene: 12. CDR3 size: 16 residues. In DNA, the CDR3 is TGTGCCAGCAGCACCCTCCGGGACAGGGGGCGTCGGGAGCAGTACTTC. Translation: CASSTLRDRGRREQYF.

In DNA form, the CDR3 reads TGTGCCAGCAGCTCCCTCCGGATAAACACTGAAGCTTTCTTT. It specifies CASSSLRINTEAFF. The chain is built from TRBV11-2 and TRBJ1-1, with D unresolved. Trimming stripped 4 bases from V and 2 bases from J, with 11 bases between. Germline V gene data show CDR1 as SGHAT and CDR2 as FQNNGV. This CDR3 spans 14 amino acids.

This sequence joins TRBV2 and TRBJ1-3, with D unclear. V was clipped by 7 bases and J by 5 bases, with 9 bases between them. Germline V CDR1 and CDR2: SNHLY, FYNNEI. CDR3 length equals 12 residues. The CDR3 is CASIITRNTIYF. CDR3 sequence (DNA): TGTGCCAGCATAATCACTCGAAACACCATATATTTT.

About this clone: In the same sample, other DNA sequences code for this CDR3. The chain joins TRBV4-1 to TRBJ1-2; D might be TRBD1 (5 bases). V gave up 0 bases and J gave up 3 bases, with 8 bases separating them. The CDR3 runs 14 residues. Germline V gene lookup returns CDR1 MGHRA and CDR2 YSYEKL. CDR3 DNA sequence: TGCGCCAGCAGCCAAGAGAGGGGATACTATGGCTACACCTTC. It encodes CASSQERGYYGYTF.

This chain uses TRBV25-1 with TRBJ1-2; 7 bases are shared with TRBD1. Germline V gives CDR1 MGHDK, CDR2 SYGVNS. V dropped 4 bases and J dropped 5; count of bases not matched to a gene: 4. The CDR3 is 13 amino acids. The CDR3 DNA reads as TGTGCCAGCAGTGCCCAGACAGGGTATGGCTACACCTTC. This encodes CASSAQTGYGYTF.

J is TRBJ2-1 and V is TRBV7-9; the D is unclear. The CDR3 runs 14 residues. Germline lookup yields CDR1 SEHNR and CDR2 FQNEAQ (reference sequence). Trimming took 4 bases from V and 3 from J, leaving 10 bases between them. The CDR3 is CASSSLLGYNEQFF. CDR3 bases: TGTGCCAGCAGCTCCCTATTGGGCTACAATGAGCAGTTCTTC.

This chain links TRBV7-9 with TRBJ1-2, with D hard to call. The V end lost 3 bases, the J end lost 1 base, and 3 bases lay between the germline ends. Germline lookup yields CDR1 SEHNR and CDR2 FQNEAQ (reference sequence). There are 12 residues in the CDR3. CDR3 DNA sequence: TGTGCCAGCAGCTTTATTAACTATGGCTACACCTTC. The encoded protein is CASSFINYGYTF.

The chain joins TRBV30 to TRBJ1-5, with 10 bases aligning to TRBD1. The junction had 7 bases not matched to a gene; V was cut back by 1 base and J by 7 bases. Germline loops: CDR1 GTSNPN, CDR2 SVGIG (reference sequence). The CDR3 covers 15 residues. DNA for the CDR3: TGTGCCTGGAGTGATCCACCGACAGGGGGCCAGCCCCAGCATTTT. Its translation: CAWSDPPTGGQPQHF.